This TCR beta chain was sequenced during a study of T-cell memory formation after mild COVID-19. TCR alpha and TCR beta cDNA libraries with sample barcodes and UMIs came from 5'RACE using constant-segment primers. TCRdb used MiXCR to reprocess the 5' RACE reads, holding one entry per CDR3 protein. The sample contains about 400,000 distinct CDR3 sequences, approximately 24% of which appear only once. General study points: That cross-reactive memory joined was suggested by some responding clones appearing in pre-infection memory.

This clonotype occurred a few times. As yet, its antigen is unknown. Sequencing was carried out using PBMCs or a T cell subset sorted from them (not recorded which). This receptor was taken from an adult woman who had mild COVID-19 (a few samples of this study predate the infection). Cell type and time point are not known.

The CDR3 reads CASSLKTSYEQYF. The CDR3 DNA reads as TGCGCCAGCAGCTTGAAGACAAGCTACGAGCAGTACTTC. The rearrangement uses TRBV5-1 and TRBJ2-7; D remains unclear. The CDR3 runs 13 residues. Germline CDR1 SGHRS, CDR2 YFSETQ. Trimming took off 1 base at V and 3 bases at J, with 8 bases between the two ends.